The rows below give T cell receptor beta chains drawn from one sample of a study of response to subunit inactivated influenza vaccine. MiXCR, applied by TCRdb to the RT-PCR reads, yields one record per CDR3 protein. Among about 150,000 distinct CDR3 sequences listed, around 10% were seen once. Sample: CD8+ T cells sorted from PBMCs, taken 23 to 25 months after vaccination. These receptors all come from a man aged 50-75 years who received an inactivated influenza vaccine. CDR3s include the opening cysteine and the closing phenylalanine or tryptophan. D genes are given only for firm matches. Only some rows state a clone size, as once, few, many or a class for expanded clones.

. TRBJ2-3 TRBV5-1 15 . CASSLIWSSTDTQYF TGCGCCAGCAGCTTGATCTGGTCTAGCACAGATACGCAGTATTTT
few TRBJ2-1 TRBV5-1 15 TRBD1 CASSLAGQAYNEQFF TGCGCCAGCAGCTTGGCAGGACAGGCCTACAATGAGCAGTTCTTC
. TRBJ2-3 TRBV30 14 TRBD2 CAWGNGRLGDTQYF TGTGCCTGGGGGAACGGGAGGCTCGGGGATACGCAGTATTTT
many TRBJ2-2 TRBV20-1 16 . CSAPSLNKGVTGELFF TGCAGTGCTCCCAGTCTAAATAAGGGTGTCACCGGGGAGCTGTTTTTT
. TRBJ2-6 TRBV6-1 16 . CASSTMGFSGANVLTF TGTGCCAGCAGTACGATGGGGTTCTCTGGGGCCAACGTCCTGACTTTC
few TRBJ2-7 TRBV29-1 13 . CSAGTGAPYEQYF TGCAGCGCCGGAACGGGCGCCCCCTACGAGCAGTACTTC
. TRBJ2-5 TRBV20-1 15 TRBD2 CSATRTSGRRETQYF TGCAGTGCTACCCGGACTAGCGGGAGACGAGAGACCCAGTACTTC
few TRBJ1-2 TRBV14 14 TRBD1 CASSQSGTGYGYTF TGTGCCAGCAGCCAGTCCGGGACAGGGTACGGCTACACCTTC
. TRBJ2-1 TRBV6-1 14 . CASSGLAVYNEQFF TGTGCCAGCAGTGGACTGGCAGTTTACAATGAGCAGTTCTTC
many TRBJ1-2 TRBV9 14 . CASSVVSGSIGYTF TGTGCCAGCAGCGTAGTTTCTGGGAGCATTGGCTACACCTTC
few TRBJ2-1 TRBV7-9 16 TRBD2 CASSAEASGLGSEQFF TGTGCCAGCAGCGCCGAGGCTAGCGGGTTGGGGAGTGAGCAGTTCTTC
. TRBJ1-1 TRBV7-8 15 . CASSTRTTLNTEAFF TGTGCCAGCAGCACAAGGACAACCCTGAACACTGAAGCTTTCTTT
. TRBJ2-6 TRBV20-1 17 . CSAPRLRPSPGANVLTF TGCAGTGCTCCCCGGCTAAGGCCGAGCCCTGGGGCCAACGTCCTGACTTTC
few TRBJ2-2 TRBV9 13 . CASSAGNTGELFF TGTGCCAGCAGCGCGGGGAACACCGGGGAGCTGTTTTTT
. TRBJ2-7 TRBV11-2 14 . CASSFGTDSYEQYF TGTGCCAGCAGCTTTGGTACGGACTCCTACGAGCAGTACTTC
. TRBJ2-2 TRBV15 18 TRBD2 CATSSKEEGGDGTGELFF TGTGCCACCAGCTCAAAGGAGGAGGGAGGGGACGGCACCGGAGAGCTGTTTTTT
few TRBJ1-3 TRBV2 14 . CASRPASSGNTIYF TGTGCCAGCAGACCAGCAAGCTCTGGAAACACCATATATTTT
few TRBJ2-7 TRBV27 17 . CASSFSGGTLTAYEQYF TGTGCCAGCAGTTTCTCTGGGGGGACACTTACAGCCTACGAGCAGTACTTC
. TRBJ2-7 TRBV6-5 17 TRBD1 CASSYTGTGEQSYEQYF TGTGCCAGCAGTTACACCGGGACAGGGGAACAAAGCTACGAGCAGTACTTC
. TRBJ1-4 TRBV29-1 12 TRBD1 CSVLTGDGKLFF TGCAGCGTTCTGACAGGGGACGGAAAACTGTTTTTT
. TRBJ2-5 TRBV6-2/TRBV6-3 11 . CASRGAETQYF TGTGCCAGCAGGGGGGCTGAGACCCAGTACTTC
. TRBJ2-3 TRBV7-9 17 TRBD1 CASNDPSRGRGSDTQYF TGTGCCAGCAATGATCCCTCCAGGGGGCGCGGGTCAGATACGCAGTATTTT
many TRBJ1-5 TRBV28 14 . CASSRPVTSQPQHF TGTGCCAGCAGCCGCCCGGTGACCAGTCAGCCCCAGCATTTT
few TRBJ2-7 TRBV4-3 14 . CASSRRVSAYEQYF TGCGCCAGCAGCCGAAGGGTATCGGCCTACGAGCAGTACTTC
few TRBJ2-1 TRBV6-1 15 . CASSPGPRRDNEQFF TGTGCCAGCAGCCCGGGACCCAGGAGGGATAATGAGCAGTTCTTC
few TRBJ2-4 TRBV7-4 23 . CASSLARYSPRTREPLAKNIQYF TGTGCCAGCAGCTTAGCGCGGTACAGCCCCAGGACCAGGGAGCCACTAGCCAAAAACATTCAGTACTTC
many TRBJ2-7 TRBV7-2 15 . CASSWGLPPSYEQYF TGTGCCAGCAGCTGGGGATTGCCCCCTTCCTACGAGCAGTACTTC
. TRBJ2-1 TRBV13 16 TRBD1 CASSSLRDRSYNEQFF TGTGCCAGCAGCTCCCTCCGGGACAGGTCCTACAATGAGCAGTTCTTC
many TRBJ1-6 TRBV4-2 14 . CASSQRGGDSPLHF TGTGCCAGCAGCCAACGGGGCGGGGATTCACCCCTCCACTTT
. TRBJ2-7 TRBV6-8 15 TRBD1 CASSYIRDSDYEQYF TGTGCCAGCAGTTACATTCGGGACAGCGACTACGAGCAGTACTTC
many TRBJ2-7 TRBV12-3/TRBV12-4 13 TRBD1 CASSSTGVAEQYF TGTGCCAGCAGTTCGACAGGGGTCGCCGAGCAGTACTTC
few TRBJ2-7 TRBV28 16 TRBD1 CASSFGPTGEAYEQYF TGTGCCAGCAGTTTCGGGCCGACAGGGGAAGCCTACGAGCAGTACTTC
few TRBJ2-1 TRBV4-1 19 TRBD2 CASSQGMPGLAGGTNEQFF TGCGCCAGCAGCCAAGGGATGCCGGGACTAGCGGGAGGGACGAATGAGCAGTTCTTC
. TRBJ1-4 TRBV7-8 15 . CASSLEASTGEKLFF TGTGCCAGCAGCTTAGAGGCCAGTACTGGGGAAAAACTGTTTTTT
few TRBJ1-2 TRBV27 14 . CASSSGVGRNGYTF TGTGCCAGCAGTTCGGGGGTAGGGAGAAATGGCTACACCTTC
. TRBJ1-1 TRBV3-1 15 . CASSQSPTSWEEAFF TGTGCCAGCAGCCAAAGTCCCACTTCGTGGGAAGAAGCTTTCTTT
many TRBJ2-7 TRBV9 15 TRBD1 CASSVASGQSYEQYF TGTGCCAGCAGCGTAGCTTCGGGACAGAGCTACGAGCAGTACTTC
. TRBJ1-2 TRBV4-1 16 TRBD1 CASSHFPRGTVFGYTF TGCGCCAGCAGCCACTTCCCCCGCGGGACAGTTTTTGGCTACACCTTC
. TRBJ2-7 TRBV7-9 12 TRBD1 CASSTGQDEQYF TGTGCCAGCAGCACCGGACAGGACGAGCAGTACTTC
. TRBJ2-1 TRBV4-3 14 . CASSQGGYHNEQFF TGCGCCAGCAGCCAAGGCGGCTACCACAATGAGCAGTTCTTC
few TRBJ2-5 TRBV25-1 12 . CASSTWNETQYF TGTGCCAGCAGTACCTGGAACGAGACCCAGTACTTC
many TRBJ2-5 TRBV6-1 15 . CASSEPFTGRETQYF TGTGCCAGCAGTGAACCTTTTACGGGCCGGGAGACCCAGTACTTC
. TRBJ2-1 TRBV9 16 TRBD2 CASSVGGAGVIGEQFF TGTGCCAGCAGCGTAGGCGGAGCGGGAGTGATCGGTGAGCAGTTCTTC
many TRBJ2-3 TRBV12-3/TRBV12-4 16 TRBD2 CASSSSSGGRTDTQYF TGTGCCAGCAGTTCCTCCAGCGGGGGACGCACAGATACGCAGTATTTT
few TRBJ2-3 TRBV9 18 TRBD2 CASSGGSGRVSSTDTQYF TGTGCCAGCAGCGGGGGTAGCGGGAGGGTATCTAGCACAGATACGCAGTATTTT
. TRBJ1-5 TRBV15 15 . CATSRDRGKGQPQHF TGTGCCACCAGCAGAGATCGTGGGAAGGGGCAGCCCCAGCATTTT
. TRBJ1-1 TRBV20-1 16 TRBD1 CSATGTGVFGNTEAFF TGCAGTGCAACCGGGACAGGGGTGTTTGGGAACACTGAAGCTTTCTTT
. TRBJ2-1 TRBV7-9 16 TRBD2 CASSLGGAGEFNEQFF TGTGCCAGCAGCTTAGGTGGAGCGGGAGAGTTCAATGAGCAGTTCTTC
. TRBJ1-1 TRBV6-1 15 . CASSAGIMRATEAFF TGTGCCAGCAGCGCGGGCATTATGCGAGCCACTGAAGCTTTCTTT
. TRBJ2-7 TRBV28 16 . CASSPTVGYSTYEQYF TGTGCCAGCAGCCCGACTGTTGGGTACAGTACCTACGAGCAGTACTTC
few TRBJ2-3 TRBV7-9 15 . CASTSPGHNTDTQYF TGTGCCAGCACCAGCCCGGGACATAACACAGATACGCAGTATTTT
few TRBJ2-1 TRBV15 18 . CATSGDPSGRSGPVVQFF TGTGCCACCAGCGGAGACCCCTCTGGCAGATCGGGGCCCGTGGTGCAGTTCTTC
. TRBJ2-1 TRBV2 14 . CASSRVNSYNEQFF TGTGCCAGCTCGAGGGTAAACTCCTACAATGAGCAGTTCTTC
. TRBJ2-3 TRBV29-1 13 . CSVVRDNTDTQYF TGCAGCGTTGTACGGGACAACACAGATACGCAGTATTTT
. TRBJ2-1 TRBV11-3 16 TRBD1 CASSLNDRVSYNERFF TGTGCCAGCAGCTTAAATGACAGGGTATCCTACAATGAGCGGTTCTTC
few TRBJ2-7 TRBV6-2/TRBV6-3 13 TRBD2 CACHSGSTYEQYF TGTGCCTGCCATAGCGGGAGCACCTACGAGCAGTACTTC
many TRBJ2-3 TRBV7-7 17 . CASRAPRGRESTDTQYF TGTGCCAGCAGAGCTCCCCGGGGGCGGGAGAGTACAGATACGCAGTATTTT
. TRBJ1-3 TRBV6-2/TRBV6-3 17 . CASSKEWAYYSGNTIYF TGTGCCAGCAGTAAGGAGTGGGCGTACTACTCTGGAAACACCATATATTTT
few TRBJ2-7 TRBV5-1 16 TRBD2 CASSPTTSVPSYEQYF TGCGCCAGCAGCCCTACAACTAGCGTACCCTCCTACGAGCAGTACTTC